The 14 T cell receptor beta chains below come from one sample, sequenced in a study of T cell responses to AZD1222 COVID-19 vaccine. Libraries were prepared by immunoSEQ multiplex PCR; TCRdb keeps only in-frame clonotypes and omits some of them. The table includes 100,000 to 150,000 clones, approximately 90% detected once. This specimen consisted of peripheral blood, obtained 28 days after the second AZD1222 dose. These receptors all stem from an adult who received the AZD1222 COVID-19 vaccine.

The chain recombines TRBV7-9 with TRBJ1-6; D ambiguous. V gave up 2 bases and J gave up 5 bases, with 10 bases separating them. Germline V CDR1 and CDR2: SEHNR, FQNEAQ (reference sequence). This CDR3 has 15 amino acids. In DNA form, the CDR3 reads TGTGCCAGCAGCTTAAGGGCAGAAGATAATTCACCCCTCCACTTT. Its translation is CASSLRAEDNSPLHF.

This clone is a singleton in its sample. This chain connects TRBV11-2 to TRBJ1-6; TRBD1 might be the D (5 bases). CDR3 length equals 18 residues. The germline V and J ends were trimmed by 5 bases and 0 bases, with 17 bases remaining between them. Germline V gene sequence: CDR1 SGHAT, CDR2 FQNNGV. The CDR3 region is CASSPVWGLSSYNSPLHF. The DNA of the CDR3 is TGTGCCAGCAGCCCGGTCTGGGGGTTGAGCTCCTATAATTCACCCCTCCACTTT.

This chain connects TRBV10-3 to TRBJ1-5; D uncertain. V gave up 5 bases and J gave up 4 bases, with 12 bases separating them. Germline V gene lookup returns CDR1 ENHRY and CDR2 SYGVKD. This CDR3 is built from 14 residues. The CDR3 region is CAISKDPPNQPQHF. CDR3 bases: TGTGCCATCAGTAAGGACCCCCCGAATCAGCCCCAGCATTTT.

V usage is TRBV18 and J usage is TRBJ1-5, with D maybe TRBD1 (6 bases). This CDR3 region has 14 residues. The V end lost 6 bases, the J end lost 5 bases, and 14 bases lay between the germline ends. In germline, CDR1 is KGHSH, CDR2 LQKENI. The CDR3 sequence: CASSPGDKYQPQHF. The CDR3 coding sequence is TGTGCCAGCTCGCCAGGGGACAAATATCAGCCCCAGCATTTT.

The chain joins TRBV30 to TRBJ1-2, with a tentative D call TRBD1 (5 bases). Germline lookup yields CDR1 GTSNPN and CDR2 SVGIG (reference sequence). The CDR3 loop spans 12 amino acids. V was trimmed by 3 bases and J by 3 bases, leaving 8 bases between them. CDR3 region: CAWRAGYYGYTF. CDR3 DNA: TGTGCCTGGAGGGCAGGGTACTATGGCTACACCTTC.

The V call is TRBV5-1, the J call TRBJ2-7; 9 bases map to TRBD2. Losses at the gene ends were 2 bases for V and 5 bases for J; bases not matched to a gene: 5. The CDR3 sequence is 14 residues long. Looked up from germline, CDR1 is SGHRS and CDR2 is YFSETQ. The CDR3 region has the DNA TGCGCCAGCAGCTTTAGCGGGAGTCTTCACGAGCAGTACTTC. Amino acids: CASSFSGSLHEQYF.

The chain carries TRBV19 and TRBJ2-4, with D perhaps TRBD2 (5 bases). Trimming took 4 bases from V and 0 from J, leaving 13 bases between them. CDR3 length equals 16 residues. The germline CDR1 and CDR2 sequences are LNHDA and SQIVND (reference sequence). The CDR3 DNA is TGTGCCAGTAGTAGGGAGACATTTTTAGCCAAAAACATTCAGTACTTC. The encoded protein is CASSRETFLAKNIQYF.

This rearrangement joins TRBV18 to TRBJ1-2; possible D gene TRBD1, 5 bases. Per the germline V gene, CDR1 is KGHSH and CDR2 is LQKENI. Trimming pared 6 bases from V and 5 bases from J, leaving 19 bases between. The CDR3 has 15 residues. The CDR3 nucleotides read TGTGCCAGCTCGCCGGCGACGGACAATCTGTATGGCTACACCTTC. This sequence encodes CASSPATDNLYGYTF.

The V gene is TRBV30, the J gene TRBJ1-5, with D maybe TRBD1 (5 bases). The CDR3 is made up of 15 amino acids. V lost 1 base to trimming and J lost 2 bases, with 12 bases between them. Germline CDR1 reads GTSNPN; CDR2 reads SVGIG (reference sequence). CDR3 sequence (DNA): TGTGCCTGGAGTGCCCTTGGGGCGGGCAATCAGCCCCAGCATTTT. Amino acids: CAWSALGAGNQPQHF.

V and J are TRBV5-1 and TRBJ2-2; 7 bases map to TRBD1. The CDR3 runs to 15 residues. Germline V gene data show CDR1 as SGHRS and CDR2 as YFSETQ. The V and J ends lost 4 bases and 4 bases, in that order; junction bases with no gene match: 7. This CDR3 reads CASSGDRASTGELFF. In DNA, the CDR3 is TGCGCCAGCAGCGGCGACAGGGCATCCACCGGGGAGCTGTTTTTT.

The gene calls are TRBV6-5 and TRBJ1-5; D not resolved. The CDR3 spans 16 residues. The ends were cut back, 4 bases at V and 3 bases at J, with 16 bases in the middle. The germline V gene has CDR1 MNHEY and CDR2 SVGAGI. As DNA, the CDR3 is TGTGCCAGCAGTTCCGAAAAGAGACCCACCAATCAGCCCCAGCATTTT. Translated: CASSSEKRPTNQPQHF.

V is TRBV6-5 and J is TRBJ2-1, with TRBD1 as a possible D gene (7 bases). The length of the CDR3 is 15 residues. The ends were cut back, 5 bases at V and 1 base at J, with 12 bases in the middle. Germline CDR1 is MNHEY and CDR2 is SVGAGI. The CDR3 bases are TGTGCCAGCAGTCCTCAGGGGGGATCCTACAATGAGCAGTTCTTC. Its translation is CASSPQGGSYNEQFF.

The V and J genes are TRBV6-2 or TRBV6-3 and TRBJ1-2; D is possibly TRBD1 (5 bases). Germline CDR1 and CDR2: MNHEY and SVGEGT. This CDR3 has 14 amino acids. Between the trimmed V and J ends, which lost 2 bases and 2 bases, there was a span of 9 bases. The CDR3 nucleotides are TGTGCCAGCAGTTACGGGGGGACCAACTATGGCTACACCTTC. It is translated as CASSYGGTNYGYTF.

This sequence joins TRBV6-5 and TRBJ1-2, with D hard to call. The CDR3 spans 12 residues. The germline CDR1 and CDR2 sequences are MNHEY and SVGAGI. Trimming shortened V by 6 bases and J by 3 bases, and 8 bases separated the two germline ends. CDR3: CASSSGDYGYTF. The DNA of the CDR3 is TGTGCCAGCAGCTCGGGTGACTATGGCTACACCTTC.